Listed below are T cell receptor beta chains from one sample, sequenced in a study of shared clonotypes between healthy human individuals. Here immunoSEQ multiplex PCR was the method, and the copy in TCRdb shows in-frame clones only, minus some. The sample records 1,500,000 or so clones, 95% to 97% being singletons. Specimen: naive CD4+ T cells sorted from blood. The origin of the receptors is a man aged 25 to 40 in good health. CDR3s include the opening cysteine and the closing phenylalanine or tryptophan. Fields, in order: clone size, J gene, D gene, V gene, CDR3 DNA, CDR3 protein. The D gene is left open where the match is weak. Clone size is not always given. Where it is, it says once, few, many or a class for expanded clones.

>.|TRBJ2-5|TRBD2|TRBV7-3
TGTGCCAGCAGCTTAATAGGCGGGAGAGAGGAGACCCAGTACTTC
CASSLIGGREETQYF
>.|TRBJ2-1|TRBD2|TRBV25-1
TGTGCCAGCAGTGAGTTGAGGGGAACGGCTAGCGGGAGAGGTGAGCAGTTCTTC
CASSELRGTASGRGEQFF
>.|TRBJ2-3|TRBD1|TRBV4-2
TGTGCCAGCAGCCAAGCCCCCCAGGGACAGGGGGCCCTCCCCGGACGTGATACGCAGTATTTT
CASSQAPQGQGALPGRDTQYF
>many|TRBJ2-5|TRBD1|TRBV6-5
TGTGCCAGCGCCTCAACACAGGGGGCGAGAGAGACCCAGTACTTC
CASASTQGARETQYF
>.|TRBJ2-2|TRBD2|TRBV19
TGTGCCAGTAGTATTACCACTAGCGGGAGGGCCCGGGCCGGGGAGCTGTTTTTT
CASSITTSGRARAGELFF
>.|TRBJ2-7|.|TRBV7-6
TGTGCCAGCAGCTCTATTATGGGATCCTACGAGCAGTACTTC
CASSSIMGSYEQYF
>.|TRBJ2-1|.|TRBV4-3
TGCGCCAGCAGCCAAGCTCGGGACAATGAGCAGTTCTTC
CASSQARDNEQFF
>.|TRBJ1-1|TRBD1|TRBV10-3
TGTGCCACCTCGAGTCTACGGGACAGGGTGATTAACACTGAAGCTTTCTTT
CATSSLRDRVINTEAFF
>.|TRBJ1-2|.|TRBV29-1
TGCAGCGCCCCGGTGCAGGGTGGTGGCAGGAACTATGGCTACACCTTC
CSAPVQGGGRNYGYTF
>.|TRBJ2-1|.|TRBV10-3
TGTGCCATCAGTGAGTCGAACCAGGGTGGGTTCTTC
CAISESNQGGFF
>.|TRBJ2-3|.|TRBV29-1
TGCAGCGTAGCACGGGGTAGGGCAGATACGCAGTATTTT
CSVARGRADTQYF
>once|TRBJ1-1|.|TRBV28
TGTGCCAGCAGTCTGAAGGTGAACACTGAAGCTTTCTTT
CASSLKVNTEAFF
>once|TRBJ2-3|.|TRBV27
TGTGCCAGCAGTCTCAGGGTAGCCTCTAGCACAGATACGCAGTATTTT
CASSLRVASSTDTQYF
>.|TRBJ2-6|TRBD1|TRBV30
TGTGCCTGGGAATGGACAGGGGCTGGCTCTGGGGCCAACGTCCTGACTTTC
CAWEWTGAGSGANVLTF
>.|TRBJ1-1|TRBD1|TRBV14
TGTGCCAGCAGTCCAGGGGGTCGAGACACTGAAGCTTTCTTT
CASSPGGRDTEAFF
>.|TRBJ1-1|.|TRBV28
TGTGCCAGCAGTCAAGGGACCGCGGTTGAAGCTTTCTTT
CASSQGTAVEAFF
>.|TRBJ1-2|.|TRBV30
TGTGCCTGGAACTCAGGCGGTAGCTACACCTTC
CAWNSGGSYTF
>.|TRBJ2-4|TRBD1|TRBV15
TGTGCCACCACACAGGGGGCCTTAGCCAAAAACATTCAGTACTTC
CATTQGALAKNIQYF
>.|TRBJ1-2|.|TRBV5-4
TGTGCCAGCAGCTCCAGCCGGGCCCTACACTACACCTTC
CASSSSRALHYTF
>.|TRBJ2-1|.|TRBV6-5
TGTGCCAGCACCTTACTAGGGGGTGAGCAGTTCTTC
CASTLLGGEQFF
>.|TRBJ2-6|.|TRBV30
TGTGCCGGGGCAGCTGGGGCCAACGTCCTGACTTTC
CAGAAGANVLTF
>.|TRBJ2-7|.|TRBV11-2
TGTGCCAGCAGCCTCAGACTAGTGGGACATTTCTACGAGCAGTACTTC
CASSLRLVGHFYEQYF
>once|TRBJ1-1|.|TRBV7-6
TGTGCCAGCAGCCGGGGAGGCACTGAAGCTTTCTTT
CASSRGGTEAFF
>.|TRBJ2-3|.|TRBV28
TGTGCCAGCACGACCGTTCCCACAGATACGCAGTATTTT
CASTTVPTDTQYF
>.|TRBJ2-3|.|TRBV11-3
TGTGCCAGCAGCGCCCGCCCCACAGATACGCAGTATTTT
CASSARPTDTQYF
>.|TRBJ1-2|.|TRBV28
TGTGCCAGCAGTTCGACAATCTACTACACCTTC
CASSSTIYYTF
>.|TRBJ2-4|.|TRBV27
TGTGCCAGCAGTCCCGGGTGGGGGGCCAAAAACATTCAGTACTTC
CASSPGWGAKNIQYF
>.|TRBJ2-7|TRBD1|TRBV2
TGTGCCAGCAGCTTCGGGACAGGGGGCCCCTACGAGCAGTACTTC
CASSFGTGGPYEQYF
>.|TRBJ2-7|.|TRBV18
TGTGCCAGCTCACCGCTGGGAGGGGGCAACGAGCAGTACTTC
CASSPLGGGNEQYF
>.|TRBJ2-1|.|TRBV2
TGTGCCAGCACCCCCGGCCATGAGCAGTTCTTC
CASTPGHEQFF
>.|TRBJ1-2|.|TRBV19
TGTGCCAGTAGTAGAAATACCGGGAATCCGGGGGGCTACACCTTC
CASSRNTGNPGGYTF
>.|TRBJ2-5|.|TRBV21-1
TGTGCCAGCAGCAATCACCTTTACAGGGAAGGAGAGACCCAGTACTTC
CASSNHLYREGETQYF
>.|TRBJ1-1|TRBD1|TRBV5-6
TGTGCCAGCAGCTTGCCAACGACAGGGGGTACTGAAGCTTTCTTT
CASSLPTTGGTEAFF
>.|TRBJ2-6|.|TRBV4-3
TGCGCCAGCAGCCAAGATTCGCGCTCTGGGGCCAACGTCCTGACTTTC
CASSQDSRSGANVLTF
>.|TRBJ2-5|TRBD2|TRBV7-6
TGTGCCAGCAGCTTAGGACTAGCGGGGGGCCAAGAGACCCAGTACTTC
CASSLGLAGGQETQYF
>.|TRBJ2-3|.|TRBV2
TGTGCCAGCAGTGTGGGGGAGGGGGCTAGCACAGATACGCAGTATTTT
CASSVGEGASTDTQYF
>.|TRBJ2-1|.|TRBV11-3
TGTGCCAGCAGCCTCGGGGTCGGGAGTGGGAGCTACAATGAGCAGTTCTTC
CASSLGVGSGSYNEQFF
>.|TRBJ1-3|.|TRBV15
TGTGCCACCAGCAGAGTGGGGGGAGGCTCTGGAAACACCATATATTTT
CATSRVGGGSGNTIYF